This T cell receptor beta chain comes out of a study of OX40 agonist ivuxolimab in advanced cancers. Background on the study: The mean age was about 57 years, ranging from roughly 23 to 90, with around four fifths of participants male. Points from the study as a whole: Part of the nonresponder group also had normalized T-cell clonal expansion that was low. Blood T cells, both CD4+ and CD8+, expanded clonally by week 6 at 0.1 to 3.0 mg/kg.

TCRdb's table, derived via immunoSEQ multiplex PCR, lists solely in-frame clones and lacks some. The table lists approximately 43,000 clones, around nine tenths of them singletons. As regards this clone: The antigen remains unidentified.

The germline V gene has CDR1 GTSNPN and CDR2 SVGIG (reference sequence). V was clipped by 1 base and J by 4 bases; unmatched bases: 6. The CDR3 has 15 amino acids. The receptor was isolated from an adult with an advanced solid tumor such as melanoma, head and neck, liver or kidney cancer. The chain joins TRBV30 to TRBJ1-2; 10 bases are a match to TRBD1. Specimen: CD4+ or CD8+ T cells sorted from blood, collected in a trial of the OX40 agonist ivuxolimab. This CDR3 reads CAWSGRDRGGYGYTF. CDR3 nucleotide sequence: TGTGCCTGGAGTGGCCGGGACAGGGGTGGCTATGGCTACACCTTC.